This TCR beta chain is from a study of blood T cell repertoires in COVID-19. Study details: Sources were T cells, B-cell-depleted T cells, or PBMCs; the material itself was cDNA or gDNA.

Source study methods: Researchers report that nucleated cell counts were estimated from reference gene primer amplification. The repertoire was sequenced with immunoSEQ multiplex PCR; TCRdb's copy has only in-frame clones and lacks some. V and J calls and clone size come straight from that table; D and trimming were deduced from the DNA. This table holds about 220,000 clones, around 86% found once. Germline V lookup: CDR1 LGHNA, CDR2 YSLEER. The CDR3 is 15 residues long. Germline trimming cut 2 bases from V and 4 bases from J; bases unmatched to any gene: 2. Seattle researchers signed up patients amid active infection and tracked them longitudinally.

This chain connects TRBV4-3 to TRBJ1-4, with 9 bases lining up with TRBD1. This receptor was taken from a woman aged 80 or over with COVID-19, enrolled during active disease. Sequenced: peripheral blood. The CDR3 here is CASSQLDRGNEKLFF. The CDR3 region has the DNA TGCGCCAGCAGCCAACTGGACAGGGGTAATGAAAAACTGTTTTTT.